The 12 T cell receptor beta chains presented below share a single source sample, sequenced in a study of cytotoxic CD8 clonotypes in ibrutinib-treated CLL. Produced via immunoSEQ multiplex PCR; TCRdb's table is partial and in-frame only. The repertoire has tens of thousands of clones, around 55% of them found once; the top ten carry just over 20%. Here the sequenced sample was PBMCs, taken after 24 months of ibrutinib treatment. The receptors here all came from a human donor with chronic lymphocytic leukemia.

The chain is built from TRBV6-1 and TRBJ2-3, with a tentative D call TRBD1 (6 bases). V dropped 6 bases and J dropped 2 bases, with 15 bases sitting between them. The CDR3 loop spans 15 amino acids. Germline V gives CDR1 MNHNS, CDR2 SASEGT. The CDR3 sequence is CASSLVGGHTDTQYF. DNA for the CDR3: TGTGCCAGCAGCTTAGTTGGGGGACACACAGATACGCAGTATTTT.

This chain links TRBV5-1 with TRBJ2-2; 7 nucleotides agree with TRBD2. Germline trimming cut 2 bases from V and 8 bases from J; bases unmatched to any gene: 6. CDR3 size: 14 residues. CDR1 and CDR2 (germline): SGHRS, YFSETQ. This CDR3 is CASSFLSGDGELFF. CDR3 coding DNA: TGCGCCAGCAGCTTCCTCAGCGGGGATGGGGAGCTGTTTTTT.

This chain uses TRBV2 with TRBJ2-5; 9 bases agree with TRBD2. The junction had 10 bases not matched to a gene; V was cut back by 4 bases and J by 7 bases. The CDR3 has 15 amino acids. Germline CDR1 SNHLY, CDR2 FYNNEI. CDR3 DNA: TGTGCCAGCAGTGGGGGACGGCGGGAGGGCGTGACCCAGTACTTC. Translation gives CASSGGRREGVTQYF.

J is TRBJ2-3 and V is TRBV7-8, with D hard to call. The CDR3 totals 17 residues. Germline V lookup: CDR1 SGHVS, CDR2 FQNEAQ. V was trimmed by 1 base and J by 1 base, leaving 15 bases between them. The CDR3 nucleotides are TGTGCCAGCAGCTTAGGCGAGGTTTCCTTGGGCACAGATACGCAGTATTTT. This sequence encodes CASSLGEVSLGTDTQYF.

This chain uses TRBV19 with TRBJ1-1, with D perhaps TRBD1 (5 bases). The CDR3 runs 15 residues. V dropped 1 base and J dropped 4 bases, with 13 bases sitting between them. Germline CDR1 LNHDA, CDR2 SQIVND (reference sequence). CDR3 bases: TGTGCCAGTAGTATAGGGGGGTCACGACCCACTGAAGCTTTCTTT. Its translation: CASSIGGSRPTEAFF.

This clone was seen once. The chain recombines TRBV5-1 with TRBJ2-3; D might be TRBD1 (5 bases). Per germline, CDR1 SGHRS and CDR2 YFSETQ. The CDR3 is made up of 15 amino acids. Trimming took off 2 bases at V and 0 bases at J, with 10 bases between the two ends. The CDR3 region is CASSFATDSTDTQYF. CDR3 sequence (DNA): TGCGCCAGCAGCTTTGCGACAGATAGCACAGATACGCAGTATTTT.

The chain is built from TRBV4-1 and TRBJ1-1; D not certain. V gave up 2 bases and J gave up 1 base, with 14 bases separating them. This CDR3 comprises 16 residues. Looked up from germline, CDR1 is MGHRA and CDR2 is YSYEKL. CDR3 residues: CASSQWLGVANTEAFF. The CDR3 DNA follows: TGCGCCAGCAGCCAATGGTTGGGCGTCGCGAACACTGAAGCTTTCTTT.

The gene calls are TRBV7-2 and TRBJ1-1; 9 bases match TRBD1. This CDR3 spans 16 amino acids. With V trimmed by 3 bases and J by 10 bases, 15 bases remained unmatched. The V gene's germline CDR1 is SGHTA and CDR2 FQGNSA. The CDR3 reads CASSLVGQGSNAGAFF. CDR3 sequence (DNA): TGTGCCAGCAGCTTGGTTGGACAGGGGTCGAACGCCGGAGCTTTCTTT.

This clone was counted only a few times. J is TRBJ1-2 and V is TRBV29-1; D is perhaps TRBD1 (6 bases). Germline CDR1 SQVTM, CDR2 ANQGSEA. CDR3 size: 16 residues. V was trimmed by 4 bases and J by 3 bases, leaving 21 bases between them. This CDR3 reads CSVGAPTGPGDYGYTF. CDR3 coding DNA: TGCAGCGTTGGGGCCCCGACAGGCCCTGGGGACTATGGCTACACCTTC.

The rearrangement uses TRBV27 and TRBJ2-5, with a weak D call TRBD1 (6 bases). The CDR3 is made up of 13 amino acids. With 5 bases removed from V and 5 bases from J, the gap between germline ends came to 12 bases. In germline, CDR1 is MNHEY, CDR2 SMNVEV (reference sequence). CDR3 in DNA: TGTGCCAGCAGTCGATCAGGGGTTGAGACCCAGTACTTC. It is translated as CASSRSGVETQYF.

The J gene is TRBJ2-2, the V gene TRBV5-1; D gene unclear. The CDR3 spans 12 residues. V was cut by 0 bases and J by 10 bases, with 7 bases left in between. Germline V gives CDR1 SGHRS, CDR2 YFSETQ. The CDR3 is CASSLGFVELFF. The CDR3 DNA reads TGCGCCAGCAGCTTGGGTTTTGTGGAGCTGTTTTTT.

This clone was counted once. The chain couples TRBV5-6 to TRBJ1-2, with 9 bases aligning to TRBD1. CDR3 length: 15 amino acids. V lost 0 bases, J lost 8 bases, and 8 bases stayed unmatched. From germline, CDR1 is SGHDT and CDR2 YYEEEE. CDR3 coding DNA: TGTGCCAGCAGCTTGGTTGGACAGGGGCGAGAAGGCTACACCTTC. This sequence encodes CASSLVGQGREGYTF.